This TCR beta chain derives from a study of cytomegalovirus exposure and HLA in healthy donors. Use of 60 Vbeta and 13 Jbeta primers characterized the PCR. The protocol was immunoSEQ multiplex PCR, while the TCRdb copy is restricted to in-frame clones and leaves out a portion. Here the sample spans roughly 120,000 clones, approximately 69% being singletons. This CDR3 comprises 16 residues. The V end was cut by 1 base, the J end by 0 bases, with 10 bases between. Germline CDR1 SSHAT, CDR2 FNYEAQ (reference sequence). The clonotype originates from a woman between 45 and 60 years old in good health and CMV-seropositive. Sequencing used PBMCs. The chain combines TRBV7-7 with TRBJ1-3, with D unclear. CDR3 nucleotide sequence: TGTGCCAGCAGCTTAGTGAGTCTCCCCTCTGGAAACACCATATATTTT. It encodes CASSLVSLPSGNTIYF.